This is a list of T cell receptor beta chains from one sample in a study of shared clonotypes between healthy human individuals. Only in-frame clones appear in the TCRdb table, and some are missing; sequencing was by immunoSEQ multiplex PCR. The repertoire includes around 100,000 clones, less than 80% of them detected once, and roughly 22% sits in the top ten. Sequenced input: memory CD8+ T cells sorted from blood. These TCRs come from a woman in her 30s in good health. CDR3s include the opening cysteine and the closing phenylalanine or tryptophan. The order of the fields is clone size, D gene, V gene, J gene, CDR3 protein, CDR3 DNA. D genes are given only for firm matches. The size of a clone is reported for some rows only, either as once, few or many, or as a class for expanded clones.

>NA|NA|TRBV27|TRBJ1-2
CASSLAQGPHGYTF
TGTGCCAGCAGTTTAGCCCAGGGGCCCCATGGCTACACCTTC
>once|NA|TRBV29-1|TRBJ2-5
CSVLEETQYF
TGCAGCGTTCTTGAAGAGACCCAGTACTTC
>NA|NA|TRBV5-4|TRBJ1-1
CASSEGTEAFF
TGTGCCAGCAGCGAGGGAACTGAAGCTTTCTTT
>NA|NA|TRBV14|TRBJ2-7
CASSRLAKGGYEQYF
TGTGCCAGCAGCCGCCTGGCAAAAGGGGGTTACGAGCAGTACTTC
>NA|NA|TRBV5-1|TRBJ2-2
CASSSILGGELFF
TGCGCCAGCAGCAGTATCCTCGGCGGGGAGCTGTTTTTT
>many|NA|TRBV27|TRBJ2-1
CASRLGFSSYNEQFF
TGTGCCAGCAGGTTGGGCTTCAGCTCCTACAATGAGCAGTTCTTC
>NA|NA|TRBV27|TRBJ2-3
CASSLRTLNTDTQYF
TGTGCCAGCAGTTTGCGAACTCTTAACACAGATACGCAGTATTTT
>NA|TRBD2|TRBV13|TRBJ2-1
CASSLVRCLGGSCNEQFF
TGTGCCAGCAGCTTAGTCAGGTGTCTTGGCGGGAGTTGCAATGAGCAGTTCTTC
>NA|TRBD1|TRBV28|TRBJ1-2
CASSPDRGETNYGYTF
TGTGCCAGCAGTCCAGACAGGGGCGAGACTAACTATGGCTACACCTTC
>few|TRBD1|TRBV30|TRBJ2-7
CAWRGLGQGDSYEQYF
TGTGCCTGGAGGGGCCTCGGACAGGGGGACTCCTACGAGCAGTACTTC
>once|TRBD2|TRBV27|TRBJ2-7
CASSFSGPGFEQYF
TGTGCCAGCAGTTTTAGCGGGCCGGGATTCGAGCAGTACTTC
>NA|TRBD2|TRBV28|TRBJ2-7
CASSLLAGGFSYEQYF
TGTGCCAGCAGTTTACTAGCGGGAGGGTTTTCCTACGAGCAGTACTTC
>NA|NA|TRBV19|TRBJ1-2
CASKYRERYGYTF
TGTGCCAGTAAATACAGGGAGAGGTATGGCTACACCTTC
>NA|NA|TRBV19|TRBJ2-6
CASSDIRTASDYSGANVLTF
TGTGCCAGTAGTGATATAAGGACAGCCTCTGACTACTCTGGGGCCAACGTCCTGACTTTC
>many|TRBD2|TRBV6-5|TRBJ2-3
CASSFPTSGRDTQYF
TGTGCCAGCAGTTTCCCGACTAGCGGGAGGGATACGCAGTATTTT
>NA|NA|TRBV28|TRBJ1-5
CASRRQGGNQPQHF
TGTGCCAGCAGAAGACAAGGGGGCAATCAGCCCCAGCATTTT
>once|NA|TRBV9|TRBJ1-2
CASSPSDLSYGYTF
TGTGCCAGCAGCCCCTCGGATCTCAGCTATGGCTACACCTTC
>once|NA|TRBV7-9|TRBJ2-2
CASSFRDAGELFF
TGTGCCAGCAGCTTCAGGGACGCCGGGGAGCTGTTTTTT
>NA|NA|TRBV9|TRBJ2-7
CASSSSSYEQYF
TGTGCCAGCAGCTCCAGCTCCTACGAGCAGTACTTC
>NA|NA|TRBV11-2|TRBJ2-7
CASTLIPGRSSYEQYF
TGTGCCAGCACCTTGATTCCCGGACGGAGCTCCTACGAGCAGTACTTC
>NA|TRBD2|TRBV28|TRBJ2-5
CASSPTSTGTSGEETQYF
TGTGCCAGCAGTCCCACCTCCACCGGGACTAGCGGTGAAGAGACCCAGTACTTC
>once|TRBD2|TRBV23-1|TRBJ2-7
CASSQYSGRARNEQYF
TGCGCCAGCAGTCAATATAGCGGGAGGGCCAGGAACGAGCAGTACTTC
>NA|NA|TRBV27|TRBJ2-7
CASSKRDTRGAYEQYF
TGTGCCAGCAGTAAAAGGGACACCCGTGGAGCCTACGAGCAGTACTTC
>once|NA|TRBV7-9|TRBJ1-5
CASSLDKQPQHF
TGTGCCAGCAGCTTAGACAAGCAGCCCCAGCATTTT
>few|TRBD2|TRBV7-2|TRBJ2-5
CASSSGLGGTQYF
TGTGCCAGCAGCTCCGGACTAGGAGGGACCCAGTACTTC
>NA|NA|TRBV5-6|TRBJ2-5
CASSLARARQETQYF
TGTGCCAGCAGCTTGGCCAGGGCGAGGCAAGAGACCCAGTACTTC
>NA|NA|TRBV9|TRBJ2-7
CASSVAQGGGLFEQYF
TGTGCCAGCAGCGTAGCCCAGGGAGGGGGCCTCTTCGAGCAGTACTTC
>NA|NA|TRBV2|TRBJ2-5
CASSEWTGRGLGQYF
TGTGCCAGCAGTGAATGGACGGGACGGGGTCTGGGGCAGTACTTC
>NA|NA|TRBV6-6|TRBJ2-3
CASSYSTDSDTQYF
TGTGCCAGCAGTTACTCGACAGACAGTGATACGCAGTATTTT